Reported below is one T cell receptor beta chain. What it binds is not known. The data belong to a study of CD8+ T cells in alopecia areata. The overall study: Oral tofacitinib, 5 to 10 mg twice daily, was given in an open-label trial. Dosing spanned 6 to 18 months on tofacitinib, then 6 months off drug. Study-level results: Affected lesional scalp, above all in alopecia totalis/universalis, was more clonal than normal scalp.

Investigators isolated RNA and reverse transcribed it into cDNA to act as the sequencing template. Only in-frame clones appear in the TCRdb table, and some are missing; sequencing was by immunoSEQ multiplex PCR. This sample has 90,000 to 150,000 clones; 35% to 40% occur once, and the top ten carry roughly 3.3%. The length of the CDR3 is 17 residues. V shed 2 bases and J shed 2 bases, with 19 bases lying between them. CDR1 and CDR2 from the germline V gene are LGHNA and YSLEER. V usage is TRBV4-3 and J usage is TRBJ2-7; D may be TRBD1 (6 bases). This clonotype was sampled from a human donor with alopecia areata. Sequencing was carried out using CD4+ T cells sorted from blood. In DNA, the CDR3 is TGCGCCAGCAGCCAACGGACAGTCGGGACATACCCCTACGAGCAGTACTTC. Amino acids: CASSQRTVGTYPYEQYF.